The entry below describes one T cell receptor beta chain. Assay used: immunoSEQ multiplex PCR; TCRdb lists only in-frame clones, some missing. This table has around 300,000 clones, roughly 90% appearing once. The data are from a study of Ad26.COV2.S vaccination and SARS-CoV-2 variants. Stated treatment: about 20 received Ad26.COV2.S at low or high dose, single or two shots; several received placebo; per-sample allocation not given. Samples were taken on day 63 after the first vaccine or placebo injection. V was cut by 6 bases and J by 0 bases, with 14 bases left in between. Germline loops: CDR1 SNHLY, CDR2 FYNNEI. The CDR3 covers 16 residues.

Sequences were derived from peripheral blood, sampled in a trial of Ad26.COV2.S vaccine versus placebo. This TCR was sampled from a person aged 18-65 years who received the Ad26.COV2.S COVID-19 vaccine or a placebo. The chain uses TRBV2 and TRBJ1-4; D might be TRBD1 (5 bases). The CDR3 nucleotides are TGTGCCAGCAGGCCAGGGATGGGGCCAACTAATGAAAAACTGTTTTTT. This codes for CASRPGMGPTNEKLFF.